This passage covers 3 T cell receptor beta chains from one sample sequenced in a study of cytomegalovirus exposure and HLA in healthy donors. Primers: 60 Vbeta forward and 13 Jbeta reverse. Sequenced by immunoSEQ multiplex PCR; TCRdb stores in-frame clones only, minus some. The table has around 110,000 clones, 77% seen once. The sequencing sample was made of PBMCs. These receptors were taken from a male donor in good health and CMV-seronegative.

The gene calls are TRBV7-3 and TRBJ1-2, with no clear D. Germline CDR1 and CDR2: SGHTA and FQGTGA. This CDR3 contains 13 residues. V was pared by 5 bases and J by 2 bases, with 9 bases between. The DNA for the CDR3 is TGTGCCAGCAGCCCTGAGCCCAACTATGGCTACACCTTC. This encodes CASSPEPNYGYTF.

The chain employs TRBV6-1 and TRBJ2-7, with 13 bases lining up with TRBD2. Germline-derived CDR1 and CDR2 are MNHNS and SASEGT. V lost 3 bases to trimming and J lost 3 bases; unmatched junction nucleotides: 2. The length of the CDR3 is 15 residues. CDR3 sequence: CASSEGLAGLYEQYF. CDR3 in DNA: TGTGCCAGCAGTGAGGGACTAGCGGGGCTCTACGAGCAGTACTTC.

This chain uses TRBV19 with TRBJ1-2; 8 nucleotides match TRBD1. This CDR3 comprises 17 residues. CDR1 and CDR2 (germline): LNHDA, SQIVND (reference sequence). With 5 bases clipped from V and 4 bases from J, the junction kept 15 bases outside the gene matches. Written as DNA, the CDR3 is TGTGCCAGTAGTCCCAACCCGGCGACAGGGGCCGGCTATGGCTACACCTTC. This codes for CASSPNPATGAGYGYTF.